This TCR beta chain emerged from a study of OX40 agonist ivuxolimab in advanced cancers. General notes on the study: Ivuxolimab was an agonistic, fully human IgG2 monoclonal antibody directed against OX40 (CD134), a costimulatory receptor. Intravenous ivuxolimab was administered to patients every 2 weeks at six dose levels: 0.01, 0.1, 0.3, 1.5, 3 and 10 mg/kg. Of the approximately 50 patients in dose escalation, around 20 had hepatocellular carcinoma, about 15 had melanoma, 9 had renal cell carcinoma and 9 had head and neck cancer. In the dose-escalation cohort, approximately 80% of patients were male, and the mean age was approximately 60 years with a range of roughly 20 to 79. Prior anti-PD-1, anti-PD-L1 or anti-CTLA-4 therapy was permitted, and approximately 40% of dose-escalation patients had received checkpoint inhibitors. Three dose-escalation patients achieved partial responses, one with hepatocellular carcinoma and two with cutaneous melanoma. Peripheral TCRbeta sequencing aimed to test whether ivuxolimab altered TCR sequence diversity and caused clonal T-cell expansion. The monotherapy dose-escalation portion (N of about 49 patients) of the phase I ivuxolimab trial is reported in the paper. Findings and caveats that apply to the study as a whole: At doses of 0.1 to 3.0 mg/kg, clonal expansion of both CD4+ and CD8+ T cells in blood was seen between baseline and week 6. In the 0.1-3.0 mg/kg groups, partial responders were among the patients with the lowest normalized peripheral clonal expansion, particularly in CD8+ T cells. Which antigens the clonally expanded peripheral T cells were specific for was not determined. Low levels of normalized T-cell clonal expansion were also shown by some nonresponding patients. After ivuxolimab, more expanded clones were found on average in CD8+ T cells than in CD4+ T cells.

The trial excluded patients who had a history of autoimmune disease or who were on systemic immunosuppression. Peripheral blood for TCR sequencing was collected from all dose cohorts at baseline, on cycle 4 day 1, and on cycle 7 day 1. Samples were obtained from an open-label, multicenter, first-in-human phase I dose-escalation trial of ivuxolimab. Adults with locally advanced or metastatic head and neck squamous cell, hepatocellular, melanoma or renal cell carcinoma were enrolled in the trial. CD4+ and CD8+ T cells were sorted separately from peripheral blood before TCR sequencing. Genomic DNA was isolated from the sorted cells so that the TCRbeta CDR3 region could be sequenced. The immunoSEQ Assay was used to sequence the TCRbeta CDR3 regions. In its TCRdb copy, this immuneACCESS table keeps in-frame sequences only and misses some clones. Where compared with another copy, unresolved V genes explain less than half of these, and the others have no known cause. This sample is represented by about 89,000 clones; approximately 91% of them were singletons. Roughly 0.64% of the sample is in the top ten clones.

The trim is 7 bases for V and 1 base for J, with a gap of 16 bases between the germline ends. CDR1 and CDR2, per the germline V gene (reference sequence), are MNHNY and SVGAGI. The CDR3 measures 15 amino acids from cysteine to phenylalanine. Just CDR3 DNA is preserved here, 45 bases in frame from base 1. On this clone itself: Its antigen is not yet known. The record has no base qualities; no much larger clone is one base away.

The chain is assembled from TRBV6-6 and TRBJ1-1; matching of 5 bases hints at TRBD1 as the D gene. This sequence was found in an adult with an advanced solid tumor such as melanoma, head and neck, liver or kidney cancer. The material sequenced was CD4+ or CD8+ T cells sorted from blood, taken in a trial of the OX40 agonist ivuxolimab. The CDR3 is CASTDSTTGNTEAFF. The DNA reads TGTGCCAGCACCGATTCCACTACAGGGAACACTGAAGCTTTCTTT.